The next 10 T cell receptor beta chains were all read from a single sample in a study of metastatic and nonmetastatic thyroid tumors. TCRdb reprocessed the PCR reads using MiXCR. The profile shows roughly 83,000 clones, 15% of them singletons. Before thyroid surgery, none of the patients had received any treatment. The sequenced sample was blood. These receptors originate from a female donor with papillary thyroid cancer or a benign thyroid nodule (not recorded which). Some clones in this sample may be carry-over from other donors' samples.

Comment on this clone: This sequence may be a read error, since a much larger clone differs from it by one base. J is TRBJ2-5 and V is TRBV27; D remains ambiguous. CDR1 is MNHEY, CDR2 SMNVEV, per germline (reference sequence). This CDR3 is 13 amino acids long. Here the CDR3 reads CASSFRLEDTQYF. DNA for the CDR3: TGTGCCAGCAGTTTCAGGCTCGAAGATACCCAGTACTTC.

In this sample, this clone turned up many times. This chain connects TRBV6-1 to TRBJ1-2, with D perhaps matching TRBD1 (5 bases). Trimming shortened V by 5 bases and J by 3 bases, and 10 bases separated the two germline ends. The CDR3 has 13 residues. CDR1 is MNHNS, CDR2 SASEGT, per germline. The CDR3 coding sequence is TGTGCCAGCAGTCTTGGGACCCACTATGGCTACACCTTC. This translates into CASSLGTHYGYTF.

This clone was observed at least ten times. This chain connects TRBV28 to TRBJ2-7; 13 bases agree with TRBD2. The V segment lost 5 bases and the J segment 0 bases; nucleotides outside the gene matches: 7. The CDR3 totals 17 residues. Germline-derived CDR1 and CDR2 are MDHEN and SYDVKM. Here the CDR3 DNA reads TGTGCCAGCAGTAGACTAGCGGGGGGCCCCAACTCCTACGAGCAGTACTTC. It yields the protein CASSRLAGGPNSYEQYF. Full variable domain (rest looked up from reference TRBV28 and TRBJ2-7): DVKVTQSSRYLVKRTGEKVFLECVQDMDHENMFWYRQDPGLGLRLIYFSYDVKMKEKGDIPEGYSVSREKKERFSLILESASTNQTSMYLCASSRLAGGPNSYEQYFGPGTRLTVT.

This clone was seen many times. The chain combines TRBV7-9 with TRBJ2-7; no clear D. The CDR3 has 14 residues. Trimming pared 5 bases from V and 2 bases from J, leaving 13 bases between. Germline V gene sequence: CDR1 SEHNR, CDR2 FQNEAQ (reference sequence). The DNA of the CDR3 is TGTGCCAGCAGCCCCAGCAGTACCCCCTACGAGCAGTACTTC. Translated, it gives CASSPSSTPYEQYF.

This clone appeared many times. The gene calls are TRBV11-2 and TRBJ1-6; TRBD1 matches 7 bases. With V trimmed by 5 bases and J by 4 bases, 5 bases remained unmatched. The CDR3 runs to 15 residues. Germline CDR1 is SGHAT and CDR2 is FQNNGV. CDR3 bases: TGTGCCAGCAGCCCCTCGGGACAGTATAATTCACCCCTCCACTTT. It is translated as CASSPSGQYNSPLHF.

This clone was counted ten times or more. The chain carries TRBV28 and TRBJ1-1; TRBD1 aligns across 8 bases. The J segment lost 2 bases and the V segment lost 5 bases, leaving 7 bases of the junction unmatched. The CDR3 is made up of 15 amino acids. Germline loops: CDR1 MDHEN, CDR2 SYDVKM. CDR3 in DNA: TGTGCCAGCAGTGTCCAAGACAGGGGTAACACTGAAGCTTTCTTT. Encoded protein: CASSVQDRGNTEAFF.

This clone was counted at least ten times. A much larger clone lies a single base off, so this may be a read error. CDR3 sequence: CAISPALLGTGELFF. CDR3 DNA: TGTGCCATCAGTCCCGCGCTTCTCGGCACCGGGGAGCTGTTTTTT. This chain links TRBV10-3 with TRBJ2-2; D not resolved. V was pared by 5 bases and J by 4 bases, with 14 bases between. The CDR3 loop spans 15 amino acids. Looked up from germline, CDR1 is ENHRY and CDR2 is SYGVKD.

With respect to this clone: A clone one base away is much larger, so this may be a read error. Other nucleotide sequences from this sample produce the same CDR3. J is TRBJ1-4 and V is TRBV25-1; no reliable D call. This CDR3 is built from 12 residues. V lost 8 bases and J lost 8, with 12 bases in between. Germline V gene lookup returns CDR1 MGHDK and CDR2 SYGVNS. DNA for the CDR3: TGTGCCAGCCCCAGCCCTCTCGAAAAACTGTTTTTT. Amino acid sequence: CASPSPLEKLFF.

The sample holds many counts of this clone. The gene calls are TRBV7-9 and TRBJ2-1, with no clear D. CDR3 length: 13 amino acids. Germline V gene lookup returns CDR1 SEHNR and CDR2 FQNEAQ (reference sequence). V was shortened by 0 bases and J by 9 bases, with 9 bases between the two germline ends. CDR3 loop: CASSLAGEFEQFF. The CDR3 coding sequence is TGTGCCAGCAGCTTAGCTGGAGAGTTTGAGCAGTTCTTC.

This clone was detected only a few times. A single base separates this from a much larger clone, so it may be a read error. Other DNA sequences in the sample encode the same CDR3. V gene TRBV5-1 combines with J gene TRBJ1-6; 11 nucleotides match TRBD1. Germline loops: CDR1 SGHRS, CDR2 YFSETQ. J gave up 7 bases and V 6 bases, and 12 bases lay outside the gene matches. The CDR3 runs to 17 residues. The CDR3 coding sequence is TGCGCCAGCACCCCAGGGACAGGGGGGCCTGCGAATTCACCCCTCCACTTT. Translating it yields CASTPGTGGPANSPLHF.